These T cell receptor beta chains were read from a single sample in a study of cytomegalovirus exposure and HLA in healthy donors. Profiling relied on immunoSEQ multiplex PCR, and the TCRdb table lists in-frame clones only, not all of them. This sample has over 85,000 clones, with under 80% found just once. The sample consisted of PBMCs. All receptors come from a man in his forties or fifties in good health and CMV-seronegative. Both conserved end residues are part of each CDR3. The order of the fields is clone size, D gene, J gene, V gene, CDR3 protein. A D gene is named only where the DNA matches it firmly. The listing skips clone size in some rows; elsewhere it reads once, few, many or a size class.

>-|-|TRBJ2-7|TRBV10-1
CASSETGRSYEQYF
>-|TRBD1|TRBJ2-1|TRBV11-2
CASSLDLRGQGAHEQFF
>-|TRBD2|TRBJ2-7|TRBV7-9
CAGQREHDEQYF
>-|TRBD1|TRBJ2-2|TRBV28
CASRRDRRPGELFF
>-|-|TRBJ1-2|TRBV11-1
CASSLTPGNYGYTF
>-|TRBD2|TRBJ2-2|TRBV19
CASRPRERGNTGELFF
>-|-|TRBJ2-1|TRBV25-1
CASSEGLNEQFF
>few|-|TRBJ1-2|TRBV4-3
CASSQGGLGGYYGYTF
>once|TRBD1|TRBJ1-1|TRBV7-9
CASSFYGQGLKNTEAFF
>few|-|-|TRBV6-6
CASSYEQGFGYEQYF
>-|TRBD1|TRBJ2-7|TRBV18
CASSLTGTGIYEQYF
>-|-|TRBJ1-6|TRBV28
CASSPGGTSSYNSPLHF
>-|-|TRBJ1-1|TRBV9
CASSPLPGAGPNTEAFF
>-|-|TRBJ2-7|TRBV5-8
CASSPQGSYEQYF
>once|-|TRBJ2-2|TRBV7-9
CASSANIALWDSNTGELFF
>-|-|TRBJ1-6|TRBV28
CASSNSSYNSPLHF
>-|TRBD2|TRBJ2-7|TRBV5-1
CASREGTSSYEQYF
>once|TRBD2|TRBJ2-4|TRBV4-3
CASSQEVQLAGAHKNIQYF
>few|-|TRBJ2-7|TRBV7-2
CASSSSGFSYEQYF
>-|TRBD2|TRBJ2-1|TRBV7-2
CASSPTVGTSGSKEQFF
>-|-|TRBJ2-7|TRBV6-1
CASSEVPAGGGYEQYF
>-|-|TRBJ1-3|TRBV9
CASSVSRSGNTIYF
>-|TRBD2|TRBJ2-2|TRBV7-7
CASSPGLAGGQGGELFF
>few|-|TRBJ2-1|TRBV6-6
CASSLDRPSSYNEQFF
>-|-|TRBJ2-3|TRBV7-3
CASSPDGGLTDTQYF